The 9 T cell receptor beta chains in this list originate from one sample, sequenced in a study of blood T cell repertoires in COVID-19. The table came from immunoSEQ multiplex PCR; TCRdb's copy has only in-frame clones and leaves some out. The table records about 150,000 clones, about 83% of them present only once. Sample: peripheral blood. These receptors originate from a woman between 55 and 75 years old with COVID-19, enrolled during active disease.

This clone was observed once. The same CDR3 arises from other DNA sequences in this sample as well. The chain joins TRBV5-1 to TRBJ1-3, with TRBD1 identical over 9 bases. This CDR3 comprises 15 residues. Germline lookup yields CDR1 SGHRS and CDR2 YFSETQ. With V trimmed by 2 bases and J by 2 bases, 2 bases remained unmatched. The CDR3 nucleotides are TGCGCCAGCAGCTTAAGGACAGGGGCTGGAAACACCATATATTTT. This codes for CASSLRTGAGNTIYF.

The chain has TRBV11-2 and TRBJ2-3, with TRBD2 as a possible D gene (6 bases). Germline CDR1 SGHAT, CDR2 FQNNGV. V shed 5 bases and J shed 3 bases, with 18 bases lying between them. This CDR3 is 16 amino acids long. The CDR3 here is CASSPGGRGRTDTQYF. The CDR3 coding sequence is TGTGCCAGCAGCCCCGGGGGAAGGGGAAGGACAGATACGCAGTATTTT.

CDR3 residues: CASSAVGKRQETQYF. The DNA of the CDR3 is TGTGCCAGCAGCGCAGTGGGCAAACGACAAGAGACCCAGTACTTC. The V and J genes are TRBV5-4 and TRBJ2-5; D remains ambiguous. The germline gives CDR1 SGHNT, CDR2 YYREEE (reference sequence). With 4 bases removed from V and 2 bases from J, the gap between germline ends came to 15 bases. The CDR3 totals 15 residues.

The chain uses TRBV7-9 and TRBJ1-1, with D perhaps matching TRBD1 (5 bases). Germline V gene data show CDR1 as SEHNR and CDR2 as FQNEAQ (reference sequence). The CDR3 is 14 amino acids. The ends were cut back, 2 bases at V and 4 bases at J, with 11 bases in the middle. The CDR3 sequence is CASSLKGRSTEAFF. CDR3 bases: TGTGCCAGCAGCTTAAAGGGGAGGAGCACTGAAGCTTTCTTT.

About this clone itself: One junction end does not reproduce the germline sequence, and a read error may be involved. This chain links TRBV27 with TRBJ1-1, with TRBD1 as a possible D gene (5 bases). Germline V gives CDR1 MNHEY, CDR2 SMNVEV (reference sequence). CDR3 length equals 13 residues. CDR3 sequence (DNA): TGTGCCAGCAGTCTCCGACAAGGGGTAAGAATCCTCTTT. Residues: CASSLRQGVRILF.

The J gene is TRBJ1-4, the V gene TRBV7-8; 8 nucleotides align to TRBD1. V shed 5 bases, J shed 8 bases, and the junction held 7 bases outside the gene matches. The germline CDR1 and CDR2 sequences are SGHVS and FQNEAQ. CDR3 length: 14 residues. CDR3 DNA: TGTGCCAGCAGCCTACAGGGGGTAGGGGAAAAACTGTTTTTT. Protein: CASSLQGVGEKLFF.

The CDR3 reads CASSREVNTEAFF. Here the CDR3 DNA reads TGCGCCAGCAGCCGGGAGGTGAACACTGAAGCTTTCTTT. The chain uses TRBV5-1 and TRBJ1-1; D unresolved. Trimming pared 4 bases from V and 0 bases from J, leaving 7 bases between. CDR1 is SGHRS and CDR2 is YFSETQ in the germline V gene. CDR3 length: 13 amino acids.

The rearrangement links TRBV3-1 (or the pseudogene TRBV3-2) to TRBJ2-1; TRBD2 agrees at 12 bases. This CDR3 region has 16 residues. V was pared by 1 base and J by 7 bases, with 5 bases of the junction left unmatched. The germline CDR1 and CDR2 sequences are LGHDT and YNNKEL (reference sequence). DNA for the CDR3: TGTGCCAGCAGCCAAGCAACTAGCGGGAGGAAAAATGAGCAGTTCTTC. This gives the protein CASSQATSGRKNEQFF.

The chain links TRBV10-1 to TRBJ1-1; 8 nucleotides agree with TRBD1. The trim removed 2 bases at V and 1 base at J, leaving 3 bases unmatched. CDR3 length: 15 amino acids. Germline CDR1 and CDR2: WNHNN and SYGVQD (reference sequence). CDR3 amino acids: CASSEGGTGNTEAFF. The CDR3 coding sequence is TGCGCCAGCAGTGAGGGGGGGACAGGGAACACTGAAGCTTTCTTT.